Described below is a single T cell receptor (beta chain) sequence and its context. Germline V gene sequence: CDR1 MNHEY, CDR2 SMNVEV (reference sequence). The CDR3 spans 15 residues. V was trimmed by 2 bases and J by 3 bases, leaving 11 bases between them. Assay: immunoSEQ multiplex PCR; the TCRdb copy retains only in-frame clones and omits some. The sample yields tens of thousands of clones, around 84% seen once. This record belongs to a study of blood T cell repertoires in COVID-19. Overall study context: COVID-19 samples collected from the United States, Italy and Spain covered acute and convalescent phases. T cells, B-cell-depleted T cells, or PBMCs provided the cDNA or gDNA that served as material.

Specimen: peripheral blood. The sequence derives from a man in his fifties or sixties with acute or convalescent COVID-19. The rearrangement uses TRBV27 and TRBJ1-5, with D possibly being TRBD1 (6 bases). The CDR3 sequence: CASSLRAGANQPQHF. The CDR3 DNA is TGTGCCAGCAGTTTAAGGGCAGGGGCCAATCAGCCCCAGCATTTT.